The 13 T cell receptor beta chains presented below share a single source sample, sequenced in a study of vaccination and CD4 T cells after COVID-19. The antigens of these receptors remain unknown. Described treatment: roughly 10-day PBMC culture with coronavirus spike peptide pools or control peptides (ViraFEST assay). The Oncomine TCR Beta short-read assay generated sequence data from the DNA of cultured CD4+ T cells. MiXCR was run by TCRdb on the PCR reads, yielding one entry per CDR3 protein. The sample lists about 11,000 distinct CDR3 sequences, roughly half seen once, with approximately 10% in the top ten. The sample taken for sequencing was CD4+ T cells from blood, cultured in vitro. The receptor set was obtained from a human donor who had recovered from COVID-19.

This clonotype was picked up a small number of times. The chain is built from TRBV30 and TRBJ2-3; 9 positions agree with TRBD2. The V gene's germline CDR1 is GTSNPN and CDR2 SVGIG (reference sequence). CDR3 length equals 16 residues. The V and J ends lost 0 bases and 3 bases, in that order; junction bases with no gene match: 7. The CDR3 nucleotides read TGTGCCTGGAGTGTAGGCCTAGCGGGACATACAGATACGCAGTATTTT. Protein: CAWSVGLAGHTDTQYF.

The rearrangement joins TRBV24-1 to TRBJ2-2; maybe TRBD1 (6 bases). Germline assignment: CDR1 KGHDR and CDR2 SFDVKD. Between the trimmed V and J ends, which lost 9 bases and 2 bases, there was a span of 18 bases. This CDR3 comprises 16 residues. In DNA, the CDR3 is TGTGCCACCTTACCCCTGACAGGAGAAAACACCGGGGAGCTGTTTTTT. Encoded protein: CATLPLTGENTGELFF.

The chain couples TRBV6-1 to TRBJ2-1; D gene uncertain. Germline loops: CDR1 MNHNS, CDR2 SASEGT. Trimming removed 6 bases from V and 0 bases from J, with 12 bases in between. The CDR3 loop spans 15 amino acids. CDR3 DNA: TGTGCCAGCAGCGTGTTTCCAAGCTCCTACAATGAGCAGTTCTTC. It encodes CASSVFPSSYNEQFF.

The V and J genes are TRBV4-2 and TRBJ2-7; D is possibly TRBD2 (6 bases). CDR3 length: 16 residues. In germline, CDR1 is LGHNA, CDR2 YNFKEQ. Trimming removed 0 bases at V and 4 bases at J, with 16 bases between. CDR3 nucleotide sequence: TGTGCCAGCAGCCAAGAGTCCGGTCTAGCGTATTACGAGCAGTACTTC. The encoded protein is CASSQESGLAYYEQYF.

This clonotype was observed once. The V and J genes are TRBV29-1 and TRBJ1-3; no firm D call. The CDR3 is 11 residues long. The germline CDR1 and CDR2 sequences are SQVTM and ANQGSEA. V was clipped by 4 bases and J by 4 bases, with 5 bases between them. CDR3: CSVGRGNTIYF. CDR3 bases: TGCAGCGTTGGACGGGGAAACACCATATATTTT.

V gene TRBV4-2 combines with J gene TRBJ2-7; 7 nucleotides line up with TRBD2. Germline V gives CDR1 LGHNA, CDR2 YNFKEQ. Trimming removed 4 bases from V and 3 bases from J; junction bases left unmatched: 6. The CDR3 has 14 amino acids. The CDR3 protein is CASSPRWEGYEQYF. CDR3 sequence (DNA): TGTGCCAGCAGCCCCCGCTGGGAGGGCTACGAGCAGTACTTC.

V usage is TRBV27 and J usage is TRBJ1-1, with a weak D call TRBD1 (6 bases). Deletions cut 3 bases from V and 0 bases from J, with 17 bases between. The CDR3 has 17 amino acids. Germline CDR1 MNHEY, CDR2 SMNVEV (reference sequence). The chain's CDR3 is CASSFTRGGKMNTEAFF. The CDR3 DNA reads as TGTGCCAGCAGTTTCACTCGGGGGGGCAAGATGAACACTGAAGCTTTCTTT.

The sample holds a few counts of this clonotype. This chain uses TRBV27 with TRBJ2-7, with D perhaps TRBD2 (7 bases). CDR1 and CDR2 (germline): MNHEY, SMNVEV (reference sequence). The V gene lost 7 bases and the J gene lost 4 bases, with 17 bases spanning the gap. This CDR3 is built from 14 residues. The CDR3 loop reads CASTPGASGYEQYF. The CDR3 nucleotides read TGTGCCAGCACCCCGGGGGCTAGCGGTTACGAGCAGTACTTC.

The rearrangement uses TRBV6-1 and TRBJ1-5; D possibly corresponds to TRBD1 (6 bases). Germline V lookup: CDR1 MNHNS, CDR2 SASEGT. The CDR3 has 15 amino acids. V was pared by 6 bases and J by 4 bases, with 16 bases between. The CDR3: CASRADSVNNQPQHF. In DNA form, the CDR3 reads TGTGCCAGCAGGGCGGACAGCGTCAATAATCAGCCCCAGCATTTT.

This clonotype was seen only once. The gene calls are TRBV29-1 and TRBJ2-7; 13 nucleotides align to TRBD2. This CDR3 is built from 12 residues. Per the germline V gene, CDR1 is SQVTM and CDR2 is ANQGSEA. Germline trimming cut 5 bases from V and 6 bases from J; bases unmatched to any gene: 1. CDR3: CSVRLAGGEQYF. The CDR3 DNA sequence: TGCAGCGTTCGACTAGCGGGAGGCGAGCAGTACTTC.

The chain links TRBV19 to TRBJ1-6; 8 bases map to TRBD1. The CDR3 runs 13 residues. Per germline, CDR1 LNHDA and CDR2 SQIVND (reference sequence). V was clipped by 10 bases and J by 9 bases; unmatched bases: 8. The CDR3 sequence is CATSGQGGSPLHF. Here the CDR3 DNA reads TGTGCCACTTCCGGACAGGGTGGTTCACCCCTCCACTTT.

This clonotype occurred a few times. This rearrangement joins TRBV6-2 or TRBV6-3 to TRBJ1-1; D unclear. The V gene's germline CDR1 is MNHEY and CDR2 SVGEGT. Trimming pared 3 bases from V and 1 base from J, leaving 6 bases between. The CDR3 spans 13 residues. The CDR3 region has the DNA TGTGCCAGCAGTTATCTGGCGAACACTGAAGCTTTCTTT. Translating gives CASSYLANTEAFF.

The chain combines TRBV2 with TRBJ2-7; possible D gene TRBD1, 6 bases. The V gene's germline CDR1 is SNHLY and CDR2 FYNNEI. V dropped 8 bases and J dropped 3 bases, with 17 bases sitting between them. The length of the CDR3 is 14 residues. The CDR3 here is CASFNEGVGYEQYF. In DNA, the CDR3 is TGTGCCAGCTTCAACGAGGGGGTGGGCTACGAGCAGTACTTC. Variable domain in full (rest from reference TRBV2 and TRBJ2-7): EPEVTQTPSHQVTQMGQEVILRCVPISNHLYFYWYRQILGQKVEFLVSFYNNEISEKSEIFDDQFSVERPDGSNFTLKIRSTKLEDSAMYFCASFNEGVGYEQYFGPGTRLTVT.